One sample yielded the 21 T cell receptor beta chains listed below, sequenced in a study of immune evolution from preneoplasia to lung adenocarcinoma. The data were produced by immunoSEQ multiplex PCR, yet TCRdb's version contains in-frame clones alone and is incomplete. The sample contains around 2,500 clones, 85% of which appear only once. The sequenced sample was FFPE normal lung tissue adjacent to the tumor. These TCRs come from a person aged 45-65 years with lung adenocarcinoma.

The genes are TRBV30 and TRBJ1-5; 7 bases are shared with TRBD1. With 1 base clipped from V and 5 bases from J, the junction kept 8 bases outside the gene matches. Germline V lookup: CDR1 GTSNPN, CDR2 SVGIG (reference sequence). This CDR3 is built from 15 residues. In nucleotides, the CDR3 is TGTGCCTGGAGTGCCGGGACAGCTACTTATCAGCCCCAGCATTTT. It translates to CAWSAGTATYQPQHF.

About this clone itself: One end of the junction does not line up with germline, which may come from a read error. The J gene is TRBJ1-5, the V gene TRBV5-5; no clear D. The CDR3 contains 15 residues. From germline, CDR1 is SGHKS and CDR2 YYEKEE (reference sequence). The CDR3 loop reads CASSWGSASDQPQHF. DNA of the CDR3: TGTGCCAGCAGCTGGGGATCCGCTAGCGATCAGCCCCAGCATTTT.

This chain joins TRBV2 and TRBJ2-7; tentative D call: TRBD2 (7 bases). The V end lost 6 bases, the J end lost 3 bases, and 15 bases lay between the germline ends. The length of the CDR3 is 14 residues. Germline V gives CDR1 SNHLY, CDR2 FYNNEI. The CDR3 protein is CASRPQGGYYEQYF. The CDR3 region has the DNA TGTGCCAGCAGACCACAGGGAGGGTACTACGAGCAGTACTTC.

J is TRBJ2-5 and V is TRBV5-1; D uncertain. This CDR3 comprises 17 residues. Trimming removed 3 bases at V and 3 bases at J, with 21 bases between. CDR1 is SGHRS and CDR2 is YFSETQ in the germline V gene. The CDR3 DNA sequence: TGCGCCAGCAGCTCCCGCCCTTTGGTGGGAAGGAAAGAGACCCAGTACTTC. Its translation is CASSSRPLVGRKETQYF.

This chain uses TRBV7-8 with TRBJ1-3; 10 bases match TRBD1. Germline V CDR1 and CDR2: SGHVS, FQNEAQ. After removal of 5 bases from V and 4 bases from J, the junction contained 5 bases not matched to a gene. The CDR3 has 15 residues. The CDR3 coding sequence is TGTGCCAGCAGCCCGCTGGGACAGGGGGGAAACACCATATATTTT. Its protein is CASSPLGQGGNTIYF.

The J gene is TRBJ1-2, the V gene TRBV6-5; D gene unclear. The CDR3 loop spans 14 amino acids. Trimming took off 0 bases at V and 7 bases at J, with 12 bases between the two ends. Looked up from germline, CDR1 is MNHEY and CDR2 is SVGAGI. The CDR3 DNA sequence: TGTGCCAGCAGTTACTCGAACGGGGAAGGTGGCTACACCTTC. Protein sequence: CASSYSNGEGGYTF.

This clone appeared once. This chain connects TRBV7-8 to TRBJ1-1; no clear D gene. The CDR3 spans 15 residues. The ends were cut back, 3 bases at V and 5 bases at J, with 16 bases in the middle. Germline values: CDR1 SGHVS, CDR2 FQNEAQ. CDR3 loop: CASSFGAAGGTEAFF. The CDR3 nucleotides read TGTGCCAGCAGCTTTGGAGCGGCGGGAGGTACTGAAGCTTTCTTT.

The CDR3, as DNA: TGTGCCTGGAACGGACTTTACAACACTGAAGCTTTCTTT. This codes for CAWNGLYNTEAFF. The chain links TRBV30 to TRBJ1-1; unclear D gene. Germline-derived CDR1 and CDR2 are GTSNPN and SVGIG (reference sequence). With 4 bases removed from V and 2 bases from J, the gap between germline ends came to 11 bases. The CDR3 covers 13 residues.

This clone has a single count. The chain employs TRBV4-2 and TRBJ2-2; 9 bases map to TRBD2. With V trimmed by 0 bases and J by 9 bases, 5 bases remained unmatched. The CDR3 is 15 amino acids. Germline V lookup: CDR1 LGHNA, CDR2 YNFKEQ. The DNA for the CDR3 is TGTGCCAGCAGCCAAGAGGCTAGCGGGGACCGGGAGCTGTTTTTT. Residues: CASSQEASGDRELFF.

The chain's CDR3 is CSARRGGGYTF. The CDR3 DNA follows: TGCAGTGCTAGGCGCGGGGGAGGCTACACCTTC. V gene TRBV20-1 combines with J gene TRBJ1-2; D might be TRBD1 (5 bases). Germline V gene sequence: CDR1 DFQATT, CDR2 SNEGSKA (reference sequence). This CDR3 has 11 amino acids. With 3 bases removed from V and 8 bases from J, the gap between germline ends came to 10 bases.

V and J are TRBV6-5 and TRBJ2-7; a possible D gene is TRBD2 (7 bases). The CDR3 spans 15 residues. The V gene's germline CDR1 is MNHEY and CDR2 SVGAGI. The V end was cut by 6 bases, the J end by 3 bases, with 18 bases between. CDR3 amino acids: CASRVGLGQNYEQYF. As DNA, the CDR3 is TGTGCCAGCAGGGTCGGACTAGGACAGAACTACGAGCAGTACTTC.

Of note for this clone: The identical CDR3 is also encoded by other nucleotide sequences in the sample. The chain is built from TRBV7-3 and TRBJ2-1; D is uncertain. CDR3 size: 15 residues. Germline V lookup: CDR1 SGHTA, CDR2 FQGTGA. V was pared by 5 bases and J by 0 bases, with 11 bases between. The DNA for the CDR3 is TGTGCCAGCAGCCCCGCCCCCAGCTCCTACAATGAGCAGTTCTTC. Its translation: CASSPAPSSYNEQFF. The full variable domain, in which reference TRBV7-3 and TRBJ2-1 provide the parts outside the CDR3, is GAGVSQTPSNKVTEKGKYVELRCDPISGHTALYWYRQSLGQGPEFLIYFQGTGAADDSGLPNDRFFAVRPEGSVSTLKIQRTERGDSAVYLCASSPAPSSYNEQFFGPGTRLTVL.

This chain joins TRBV18 and TRBJ1-1, with 10 nucleotides matching TRBD1. Trimming cost V 2 bases and J 5 bases; bases outside gene matches: 8. This CDR3 spans 16 amino acids. Germline CDR1 KGHSH, CDR2 LQKENI. The CDR3, as DNA: TGTGCCAGCTCACCATCGGGGACAGGGGTTGGGACTGAAGCTTTCTTT. Translated, it gives CASSPSGTGVGTEAFF.

The J gene is TRBJ1-1, the V gene TRBV13; possibly TRBD1 for D (5 bases). CDR3 length equals 11 residues. Trimming removed 0 bases from V and 12 bases from J, with 8 bases in between. The germline V gene encodes CDR1 PRHDT and CDR2 FYEKMQ (reference sequence). CDR3 sequence (DNA): TGTGCCAGCAGCTTAGGGCAGGGACCTTTCTTT. This encodes CASSLGQGPFF. Combining the CDR3 with reference TRBV13 and TRBJ1-1 gives the whole variable domain AAGVIQSPRHLIKEKRETATLKCYPIPRHDTVYWYQQGPGQDPQFLISFYEKMQSDKGSIPDRFSAQQFSDYHSELNMSSLELGDSALYFCASSLGQGPFFGQGTRLTVV.

This clone was observed a handful of times. This chain joins TRBV25-1 and TRBJ2-1, with TRBD1 matching over 7 bases. The CDR3 is 16 amino acids. In germline, CDR1 is MGHDK, CDR2 SYGVNS. The V and J ends lost 5 bases and 7 bases, in that order; junction bases with no gene match: 14. CDR3: CASSPTRTGLGNEQFF. The CDR3 DNA follows: TGTGCCAGCAGTCCGACTCGGACAGGTCTTGGGAATGAGCAGTTCTTC.

J is TRBJ2-1 and V is TRBV6-5; 11 nucleotides match TRBD1. Germline CDR1 is MNHEY and CDR2 is SVGAGI. V was clipped by 2 bases and J by 7 bases; unmatched bases: 7. The length of the CDR3 is 16 residues. CDR3 sequence: CASSYLGQGASNEQFF. As DNA, the CDR3 is TGTGCCAGCAGTTACCTCGGACAGGGGGCATCAAATGAGCAGTTCTTC.

The chain joins TRBV28 to TRBJ2-7; no definite D call. The CDR3 loop spans 12 amino acids. Trimming shortened V by 3 bases and J by 3 bases, and 6 bases separated the two germline ends. Germline CDR1 and CDR2: MDHEN and SYDVKM. In nucleotides, the CDR3 is TGTGCCAGCAGTTTGTTCAACTACGAGCAGTACTTC. It translates to CASSLFNYEQYF.

The chain is built from TRBV28 and TRBJ2-5; tentatively, D is TRBD2 (6 bases). The germline gives CDR1 MDHEN, CDR2 SYDVKM. Trimming took off 11 bases at V and 6 bases at J, with 22 bases between the two ends. The CDR3 totals 14 residues. This CDR3 reads CASSEARLGKTQYF. For the CDR3, the DNA is TGTGCCTCCAGCGAAGCGCGACTAGGAAAGACCCAGTACTTC.

The chain uses TRBV28 and TRBJ1-2; no reliable D call. Germline values: CDR1 MDHEN, CDR2 SYDVKM. This CDR3 is built from 12 residues. The V end was cut by 6 bases, the J end by 5 bases, with 10 bases between. In nucleotides, the CDR3 is TGTGCCAGCAGCCGTTTGTATTATGGCTACACCTTC. This codes for CASSRLYYGYTF.

The V gene is TRBV28, the J gene TRBJ2-3; possible D gene TRBD1, 5 bases. The CDR3 has 15 amino acids. Looked up from germline, CDR1 is MDHEN and CDR2 is SYDVKM. The V end was cut by 4 bases, the J end by 4 bases, with 15 bases between. CDR3 in amino acids: CASSSFQGRADTQYF. The CDR3 DNA is TGTGCCAGCAGTTCATTTCAGGGTAGGGCAGATACGCAGTATTTT.

V and J are TRBV7-8 and TRBJ1-2, with 7 bases aligning to TRBD1. Germline V gene data show CDR1 as SGHVS and CDR2 as FQNEAQ. V gave up 1 base and J gave up 6 bases; unmatched junction bases: 11. The CDR3 is 16 amino acids. The CDR3 coding sequence is TGTGCCAGCAGCTTAGGGCCAGGGGGAGTCCAGGATGGCTACACCTTC. It is translated as CASSLGPGGVQDGYTF.